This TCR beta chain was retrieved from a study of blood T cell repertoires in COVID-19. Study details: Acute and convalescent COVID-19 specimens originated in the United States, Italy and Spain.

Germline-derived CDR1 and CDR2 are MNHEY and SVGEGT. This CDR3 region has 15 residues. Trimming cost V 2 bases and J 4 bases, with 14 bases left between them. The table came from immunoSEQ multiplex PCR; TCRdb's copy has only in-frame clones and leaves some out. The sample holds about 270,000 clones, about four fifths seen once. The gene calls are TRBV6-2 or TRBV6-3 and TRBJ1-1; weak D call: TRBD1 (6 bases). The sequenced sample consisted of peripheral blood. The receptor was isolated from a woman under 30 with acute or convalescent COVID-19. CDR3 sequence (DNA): TGTGCCAGCAGTTACCCAGGGGTACGTGGCACTGAAGCTTTCTTT. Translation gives CASSYPGVRGTEAFF.